This T cell receptor beta chain is from a study of blood T cells in healthy people across ages. The CDR3 consists of 12 residues. V dropped 3 bases and J dropped 7 bases, with 9 bases sitting between them. It was ten milliliters of peripheral blood that were drawn from each donor. Isolation recovered at least 6.5 million PBMCs from every sample. Only a few counts were recorded for this clonotype. No antigen is known for it. A second about 6 to 12 cycle PCR used barcoded and J-beta primers. TCRdb reanalysed the 5' RACE reads using MiXCR and keeps one entry per CDR3 protein. In the table there are roughly 650,000 distinct CDR3 sequences, 32% of which are singletons. Study outcomes and limitations: In older individuals, TCR beta diversity per million T cells was lower, falling roughly linearly with age.

The TCR originated in a woman of 80 years or more in good health. This chain connects TRBV12-3 or TRBV12-4 to TRBJ1-2; D is undetermined. The sample was blood. CDR3 DNA: TGTGCCAGCAGTTTGTCCACGGTTGGCTACACCTTC. Encoded protein: CASSLSTVGYTF.